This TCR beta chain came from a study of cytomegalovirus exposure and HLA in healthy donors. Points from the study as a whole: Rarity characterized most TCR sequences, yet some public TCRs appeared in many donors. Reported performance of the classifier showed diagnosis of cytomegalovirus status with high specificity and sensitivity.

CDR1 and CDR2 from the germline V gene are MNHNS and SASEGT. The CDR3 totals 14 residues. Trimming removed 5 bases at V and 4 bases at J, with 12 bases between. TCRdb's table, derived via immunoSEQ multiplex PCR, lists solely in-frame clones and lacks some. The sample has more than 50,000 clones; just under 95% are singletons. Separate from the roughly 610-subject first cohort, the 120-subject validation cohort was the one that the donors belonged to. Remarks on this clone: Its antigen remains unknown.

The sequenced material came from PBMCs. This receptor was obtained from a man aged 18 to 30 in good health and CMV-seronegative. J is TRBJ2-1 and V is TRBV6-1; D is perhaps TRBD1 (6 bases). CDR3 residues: CASSFRDMYNEQFF. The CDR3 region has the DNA TGTGCCAGCAGTTTCCGGGACATGTACAATGAGCAGTTCTTC.